The 11 T cell receptor beta chains given below trace back to one sample, sequenced in a study of control samples from healthy donors and cancer patients. Only in-frame clones appear in the TCRdb table, and some are missing; sequencing was by immunoSEQ multiplex PCR. Here the sample spans 150,000 to 190,000 clones, over 90% being singletons. The specimen was blood. These receptors came from a man aged 50 to 60 in good health.

The chain employs TRBV7-8 and TRBJ2-1; D assignment may be TRBD1 or TRBD2 (6 bases each). Germline V CDR1 and CDR2: SGHVS, FQNEAQ. The CDR3 contains 15 residues. Deletions cut 5 bases from V and 4 bases from J, with 15 bases between. CDR3 loop: CASSPDRTKYNEQFF. CDR3 bases: TGTGCCAGCAGCCCAGACAGGACTAAATACAATGAGCAGTTCTTC.

The genes are TRBV11-3 and TRBJ2-1, with D perhaps matching TRBD1 (6 bases). Per germline, CDR1 SGHNT and CDR2 YENEEA. This CDR3 is 14 amino acids long. Trimming left V 1 base short and J 10 bases short, with 14 bases between. CDR3 region: CASSLVNRGTEQFF. Here the CDR3 DNA reads TGTGCCAGCAGCTTAGTTAATAGGGGGACCGAGCAGTTCTTC.

The V call is TRBV3-1 (or the pseudogene TRBV3-2), the J call TRBJ1-6; a possible D gene is TRBD1 (5 bases). The CDR3 is 15 residues long. V gave up 0 bases and J gave up 10 bases, with 13 bases separating them. Germline CDR1 is LGHDT and CDR2 is YNNKEL (reference sequence). The CDR3, as DNA: TGTGCCAGCAGCCAAGATACCATCGGGGGATCACCCCTCCACTTT. Translation gives CASSQDTIGGSPLHF.

This clone turned up a few times. The chain employs TRBV19 and TRBJ2-5; D remains ambiguous. The CDR3 has 15 amino acids. The V gene's germline CDR1 is LNHDA and CDR2 SQIVND (reference sequence). V shed 1 base and J shed 5 bases, with 14 bases lying between them. The CDR3 nucleotides read TGTGCCAGTAGTATAGGCTCGGCAGGCAGGGAGACCCAGTACTTC. It encodes CASSIGSAGRETQYF.

The J gene is TRBJ2-5, the V gene TRBV4-2; D is perhaps TRBD1 or TRBD2 (6 bases each). Germline CDR1 LGHNA, CDR2 YNFKEQ. V lost 3 bases and J 5 bases, leaving 13 bases between the germline ends. The CDR3 length is 14 residues. The CDR3 loop is CASSQGRGGETQYF. The CDR3 bases are TGTGCCAGCAGCCAGGGCAGGGGAGGCGAGACCCAGTACTTC.

The table lists this clone with a count of one. The J gene is TRBJ1-2, the V gene TRBV28; D is unclear. Germline-derived CDR1 and CDR2 are MDHEN and SYDVKM. This CDR3 region has 13 residues. Trimming cost V 6 bases and J 7 bases, with 15 bases left between them. Here the CDR3 DNA reads TGTGCCAGCAGGCCCACCGGGGTTTCTGGCTACACCTTC. It yields the protein CASRPTGVSGYTF.

The J gene is TRBJ2-7, the V gene TRBV28, with 10 bases lining up with TRBD2. CDR1 and CDR2 (germline): MDHEN, SYDVKM. Trimming removed 3 bases from V and 6 bases from J; junction bases left unmatched: 5. The CDR3 is 14 residues long. The chain's CDR3 is CASSLGLALGEQYF. The CDR3 region has the DNA TGTGCCAGCAGTTTGGGACTAGCGTTGGGCGAGCAGTACTTC.

This chain links TRBV5-1 with TRBJ2-1; D perhaps matches TRBD2 (5 bases). The germline V gene has CDR1 SGHRS and CDR2 YFSETQ. Trimming left V 4 bases short and J 3 bases short, with 20 bases between. This CDR3 contains 17 residues. CDR3 amino acids: CASSPLLAHSLYNEQFF. As DNA, the CDR3 is TGCGCCAGCAGCCCCCTTTTAGCGCATTCCCTCTACAATGAGCAGTTCTTC.

The chain recombines TRBV30 with TRBJ1-1; TRBD1 matches 8 bases. Germline V gene sequence: CDR1 GTSNPN, CDR2 SVGIG (reference sequence). Unmatched junction bases numbered 8, after V lost 1 base and J lost 10 bases. The length of the CDR3 is 13 residues. CDR3 in amino acids: CAWSAFRGQGAFF. In DNA form, the CDR3 reads TGTGCCTGGAGTGCGTTCAGGGGGCAGGGAGCTTTCTTT. Using reference TRBV30 and TRBJ1-1 for the parts outside the CDR3, the full variable domain is SQTIHQWPATLVQPVGSPLSLECTVEGTSNPNLYWYRQAAGRGLQLLFYSVGIGQISSEVPQNLSASRPQDRQFILSSKKLLLSDSGFYLCAWSAFRGQGAFFGQGTRLTVV.

The chain combines TRBV7-9 with TRBJ1-2, with D perhaps matching TRBD1 (5 bases). CDR1 is SEHNR, CDR2 FQNEAQ, per germline (reference sequence). V was cut by 1 base and J by 2 bases, with 8 bases left in between. The CDR3 is 14 residues long. The CDR3 protein is CASSLGGTNYGYTF. DNA of the CDR3: TGTGCCAGCAGCTTAGGGGGGACCAACTATGGCTACACCTTC.

V and J are TRBV30 and TRBJ1-2, with TRBD1 matching 7 bases. V shed 8 bases, J shed 3 bases, and the junction held 6 bases outside the gene matches. The CDR3 contains 12 residues. The germline V gene encodes CDR1 GTSNPN and CDR2 SVGIG (reference sequence). The CDR3 nucleotides read TGTGCCCACGAAGGGGGCTACTATGGCTACACCTTC. It yields the protein CAHEGGYYGYTF.